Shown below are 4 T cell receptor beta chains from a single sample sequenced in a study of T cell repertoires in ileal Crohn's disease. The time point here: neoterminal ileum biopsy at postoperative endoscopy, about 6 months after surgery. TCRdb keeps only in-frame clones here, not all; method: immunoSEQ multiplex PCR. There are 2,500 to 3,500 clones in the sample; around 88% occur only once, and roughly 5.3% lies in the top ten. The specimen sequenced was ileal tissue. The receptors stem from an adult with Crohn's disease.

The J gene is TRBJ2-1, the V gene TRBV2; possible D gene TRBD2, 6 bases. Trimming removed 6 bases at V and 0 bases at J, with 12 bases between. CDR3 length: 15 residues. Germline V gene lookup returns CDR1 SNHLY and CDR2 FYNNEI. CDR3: CASRTRLSSYNEQFF. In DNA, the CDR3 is TGTGCCAGCAGGACTAGGCTGAGCTCCTACAATGAGCAGTTCTTC.

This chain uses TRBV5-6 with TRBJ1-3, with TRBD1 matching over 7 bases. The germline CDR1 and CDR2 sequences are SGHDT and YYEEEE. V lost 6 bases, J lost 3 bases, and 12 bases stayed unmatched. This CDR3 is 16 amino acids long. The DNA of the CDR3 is TGTGCCAGCAACCGCAAGACAGGGCCGGGTGGAAACACCATATATTTT. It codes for CASNRKTGPGGNTIYF.

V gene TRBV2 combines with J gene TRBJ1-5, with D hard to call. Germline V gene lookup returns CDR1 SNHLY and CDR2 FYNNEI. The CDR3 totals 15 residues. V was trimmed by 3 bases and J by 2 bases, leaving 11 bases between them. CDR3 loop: CASSEAGVGNQPQHF. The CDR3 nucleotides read TGTGCCAGCAGTGAGGCTGGGGTAGGCAATCAGCCCCAGCATTTT. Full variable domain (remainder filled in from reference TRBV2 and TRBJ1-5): EPEVTQTPSHQVTQMGQEVILRCVPISNHLYFYWYRQILGQKVEFLVSFYNNEISEKSEIFDDQFSVERPDGSNFTLKIRSTKLEDSAMYFCASSEAGVGNQPQHFGDGTRLSIL.

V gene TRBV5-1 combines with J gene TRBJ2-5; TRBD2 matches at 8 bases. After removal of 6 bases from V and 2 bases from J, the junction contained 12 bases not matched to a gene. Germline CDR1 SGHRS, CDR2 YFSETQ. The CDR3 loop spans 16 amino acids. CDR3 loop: CASKPNLGGGQETQYF. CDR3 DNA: TGCGCCAGCAAACCAAACCTCGGGGGGGGACAAGAGACCCAGTACTTC.